These T cell receptor beta chains were read from a single sample in a study of T cell clones after liver transplantation. Assay used: immunoSEQ multiplex PCR; TCRdb lists only in-frame clones, some missing. Here the sample spans more than 95,000 clones, approximately 78% being singletons. The sample consisted of CD4+ T cells from blood, taken before liver transplant. The receptors here all came from a human donor who received a liver transplant. Both conserved end residues are part of each CDR3. Fields, in order: CDR3 length, V gene, D gene, clone size, J gene, CDR3 protein, CDR3 DNA. A D gene is named only where the DNA matches it firmly. Expanded clones get a size class; other rows say once, few or many, or leave the size out.

>13|TRBV7-9|-|few|TRBJ1-4
CASSLGGGEKLFF
TGTGCCAGCAGCTTGGGCGGAGGTGAAAAACTGTTTTTT
>15|TRBV5-1|TRBD1|-|TRBJ1-1
CASSSIQGANTEAFF
TGCGCCAGCAGCTCCATACAGGGGGCTAACACTGAAGCTTTCTTT
>17|TRBV19|TRBD2|-|TRBJ2-1
CARAGTSGSHSYNEQFF
TGTGCCAGGGCCGGGACTAGCGGTTCTCACTCCTACAATGAGCAGTTCTTC
>16|TRBV11-2|-|-|TRBJ2-2
CASSKDLGANTGELFF
TGTGCCAGCAGCAAAGACCTGGGGGCGAACACCGGGGAGCTGTTTTTT
>16|TRBV12-5|TRBD1|-|TRBJ2-5
CASGLGQGVFQETQYF
TGTGCTAGTGGCCTGGGACAGGGCGTCTTCCAAGAGACCCAGTACTTC
>15|TRBV9|TRBD1|-|TRBJ1-1
CASSVARTGNTEAFF
TGTGCCAGCAGCGTAGCTCGGACAGGGAACACTGAAGCTTTCTTT
>12|TRBV28|-|-|TRBJ2-1
CASSSPTGEQFF
TGTGCCAGCAGTTCTCCGACAGGCGAGCAGTTCTTC
>14|TRBV7-3|-|-|TRBJ2-3
CASSLTVAADTQYF
TGTGCCAGCAGCTTAACGGTTGCAGCAGATACGCAGTATTTT
>13|TRBV2|-|-|TRBJ1-2
CASSPGPGRGYTF
TGTGCCAGCAGCCCGGGACCCGGCAGGGGCTACACCTTC
>14|TRBV7-2|TRBD1|few|TRBJ2-1
CASTPGQRYNEQFF
TGTGCCAGCACGCCGGGACAGAGATACAATGAGCAGTTCTTC
>15|TRBV7-8|-|-|TRBJ1-1
CASSSRTRKATEAFF
TGTGCCAGCAGCTCTCGAACGAGGAAGGCCACTGAAGCTTTCTTT
>14|TRBV18|-|-|TRBJ1-2
CASSRGGRRGGYTF
TGTGCCAGCTCTCGAGGGGGTCGGCGTGGCGGCTACACCTTC
>14|TRBV28|TRBD1|-|TRBJ2-7
CASKIGQGAHVQYF
TGTGCCAGCAAAATAGGACAGGGGGCGCATGTGCAGTACTTC
>13|TRBV19|TRBD1|once|TRBJ1-2
CASSRDRGYGYTF
TGTGCCAGTAGTCGGGACAGGGGGTATGGCTACACCTTC
>14|TRBV6-5|TRBD1|-|TRBJ2-7
CASTPDRIAYEQYF
TGTGCCAGCACCCCGGACAGGATTGCCTACGAGCAGTACTTC
>18|TRBV7-9|TRBD1|-|TRBJ1-3
CASSSIGYPQGAGNTIYF
TGTGCCAGCAGCTCGATAGGATACCCGCAGGGGGCTGGAAACACCATATATTTT
>15|TRBV4-1|TRBD1|-|TRBJ1-1
CASSIQQGAVNEAFF
TGCGCCAGCAGCATTCAACAGGGGGCAGTAAACGAAGCTTTCTTT